These T cell receptor beta chains were read from a single sample in a study of beta chain features in type 1 diabetes. Method: immunoSEQ multiplex PCR; TCRdb's copy keeps in-frame clones and lacks some. The table records hundreds of thousands of clones, roughly an eighth of them present only once. The material sequenced was naive CD4+ T cells from blood. The source is a young man with type 1 diabetes. Both conserved end residues are part of each CDR3. D genes are given only for firm matches. Part of the rows lack a size; the others show once, few, many or a class for expanded clones.

>TRBV6-5|16|TRBJ1-3|TRBD1|NA
CASSSPGQGTGNTIYF
TGTGCCAGCAGTTCGCCGGGACAGGGTACTGGAAACACCATATATTTT
>TRBV4-3|16|TRBJ1-5|TRBD1|NA
CASSQDAGTGYQPQHF
TGCGCCAGCAGCCAAGACGCCGGGACAGGGTATCAGCCCCAGCATTTT
>TRBV5-1|11|TRBJ2-7|NA|few
CASTGRYEQYF
TGCGCCAGCACAGGGCGCTACGAGCAGTACTTC
>TRBV11-1|13|TRBJ2-2|NA|NA
CASSLEFSGELFF
TGTGCCAGCAGCTTAGAATTTTCCGGGGAGCTGTTTTTT
>TRBV7-9|15|TRBJ1-1|NA|few
CASSFNVGSGTEAFF
TGTGCCAGCAGCTTCAATGTGGGGTCGGGCACTGAAGCTTTCTTT
>TRBV6-5|15|TRBJ1-1|TRBD1|NA
CASSPGTGALTEAFF
TGTGCCAGCAGCCCCGGGACAGGGGCTTTAACTGAAGCTTTCTTT
>TRBV6-5|14|TRBJ1-1|NA|few
CASSAPGGYTEAFF
TGTGCCAGCAGTGCCCCGGGGGGGTACACTGAAGCTTTCTTT
>TRBV10-3|14|TRBJ2-3|TRBD2|few
CAIGSGTSTDTQYF
TGTGCCATCGGGAGCGGGACTAGCACAGATACGCAGTATTTT
>TRBV10-2|12|TRBJ2-1|NA|few
CASSLRDNEQFF
TGCGCCAGCAGTCTCAGGGACAATGAGCAGTTCTTC
>TRBV29-1|13|TRBJ1-1|NA|once
CSAKEGLNTEAFF
TGCAGCGCCAAGGAGGGATTGAACACTGAAGCTTTCTTT
>TRBV6-5|14|TRBJ2-3|NA|NA
CASSYSGMTDTQYF
TGTGCCAGCAGTTACTCGGGGATGACAGATACGCAGTATTTT
>TRBV4-1|13|TRBJ2-7|TRBD1|NA
CASRRTGAVEQYF
TGCGCCAGCCGCAGGACAGGAGCTGTCGAGCAGTACTTC
>TRBV30|13|TRBJ2-3|NA|once
CAWSGLRTDTQYF
TGTGCCTGGAGTGGACTGAGGACAGATACGCAGTATTTT
>TRBV30|15|TRBJ1-5|TRBD1|NA
CAWSGTGDSNQPQHF
TGTGCCTGGAGCGGGACAGGGGATAGCAATCAGCCCCAGCATTTT
>TRBV12-5|13|TRBJ1-2|NA|NA
CASGHEPARLSFF
TGTGCTAGTGGCCATGAGCCAGCCCGGTTGTCTTTCTTC
>TRBV7-2|14|TRBJ2-7|TRBD2|NA
CASSSRTSSYEQYF
TGTGCCAGCAGCTCAAGGACTAGCTCCTACGAGCAGTACTTC
>TRBV30|13|TRBJ1-1|NA|few
CAWRRQGHTEAFF
TGTGCCTGGAGGCGGCAGGGGCACACTGAAGCTTTCTTT
>TRBV7-9|14|TRBJ2-5|NA|few
CASSLARGAATQYF
TGTGCCAGCAGCTTAGCAAGGGGGGCAGCGACCCAGTACTTC
>TRBV5-1|14|TRBJ1-2|TRBD1|few
CASSASDRNYGYTF
TGCGCCAGCAGCGCCTCGGACAGGAACTATGGCTACACCTTC
>TRBV7-7|13|TRBJ2-5|TRBD2|NA
CASSLAGKETQYF
TGTGCTAGCAGCTTAGCGGGCAAAGAGACCCAGTACTTC
>TRBV29-1|14|TRBJ2-5|TRBD2|NA
CSGSILAGQETQYF
TGCAGCGGATCCATACTAGCGGGGCAAGAGACCCAGTACTTC
>TRBV19|13|TRBJ1-1|NA|few
CASSIGRAAEAFF
TGTGCCAGTAGTATAGGCAGGGCGGCTGAAGCTTTCTTT
>TRBV29-1|13|TRBJ2-1|NA|few
CSVRLTINNEQFF
TGCAGCGTTAGACTTACTATTAACAATGAGCAGTTCTTC
>TRBV25-1|14|TRBJ1-1|NA|NA
CASSEYKLNTEAFF
TGTGCCAGCAGTGAATATAAGCTGAACACTGAAGCTTTCTTT
>TRBV28|13|TRBJ2-2|NA|few
CASSFGRLGELFF
TGTGCCAGCAGTTTCGGACGGCTCGGGGAGCTGTTTTTT
>TRBV14|12|TRBJ1-2|TRBD1|NA
CASRQGRDGYTF
TGTGCCAGCCGACAGGGGAGGGATGGCTACACCTTC
>TRBV11-2|16|TRBJ2-4|NA|NA
CASSRHGRIAKNIQYF
TGTGCCAGCAGCCGACATGGACGGATAGCCAAAAACATTCAGTACTTC
>TRBV2|13|TRBJ2-5|NA|NA
CASSYSGVETQYF
TGTGCCAGCAGTTACTCAGGGGTAGAGACCCAGTACTTC
>TRBV29-1|12|TRBJ1-2|TRBD1|NA
CSVEQGASGYTF
TGCAGCGTTGAACAGGGGGCTAGCGGCTACACCTTC
>TRBV11-2|13|TRBJ2-3|NA|NA
CASSLGHTDTQYF
TGTGCCAGCAGCTTAGGACACACAGATACGCAGTATTTT
>TRBV18|15|TRBJ1-2|NA|few
CASSLTRAGGHGYTF
TGTGCCAGCTCGCTGACCCGGGCCGGCGGTCATGGCTACACCTTC
>TRBV6-5|15|TRBJ1-1|TRBD1|NA
CASSKQGAGNTEAFF
TGTGCCAGCAGTAAACAGGGGGCCGGTAACACTGAAGCTTTCTTT